Shown below are 23 T cell receptor beta chains from a single sample sequenced in a study of CD8 T cells in Susac syndrome. With random hexamers, 0.5 to 1 ug RNA was reverse transcribed. TCRdb independently ran MiXCR on the immunoSEQ multiplex PCR reads; one entry per CDR3 protein. The sample holds about 130,000 distinct CDR3 sequences, about 90% seen once. What was sequenced was CD8+ T cells from PBMCs. The receptors stem from a human donor with multiple sclerosis.

The rearrangement uses TRBV5-6 and TRBJ2-1; TRBD1 matches 8 bases. CDR1 SGHDT and CDR2 YYEEEE come from the germline V gene. The trim removed 5 bases at V and 6 bases at J, leaving 7 bases unmatched. The CDR3 runs to 14 residues. The DNA of the CDR3 is TGTGCCAGCAGAGAAGTGACAGGGGTCAATGAGCAGTTCTTC. Protein sequence: CASREVTGVNEQFF. The whole variable domain, remainder taken from reference TRBV5-6 and TRBJ2-1, is DAGVTQSPTHLIKTRGQQVTLRCSPKSGHDTVSWYQQALGQGPQFIFQYYEEEERQRGNFPDRFSGHQFPNYSSELNVNALLLGDSALYLCASREVTGVNEQFFGPGTRLTVL.

This clonotype was seen only a few times. The chain combines TRBV6-5 with TRBJ1-5, with TRBD1 matching over 11 bases. The germline V gene encodes CDR1 MNHEY and CDR2 SVGAGI. V gave up 5 bases and J gave up 5 bases; unmatched junction bases: 2. The CDR3 totals 14 residues. CDR3 coding DNA: TGTGCCAGCAGTCGGACAGGGGGCGATCAGCCCCAGCATTTT. Translation gives CASSRTGGDQPQHF.

The chain employs TRBV20-1 and TRBJ2-5; 7 nucleotides agree with TRBD1. Trimming removed 6 bases from V and 4 bases from J; junction bases left unmatched: 17. The CDR3 runs 16 residues. Looked up from germline, CDR1 is DFQATT and CDR2 is SNEGSKA (reference sequence). The CDR3 DNA is TGCAGTGCCCAACAGGGGACGAGCGTCCCAAGAGAGACCCAGTACTTC. Its translation: CSAQQGTSVPRETQYF.

This clonotype was counted between two and nine times. V usage is TRBV30 and J usage is TRBJ2-3, with D perhaps TRBD1 (5 bases). The V end lost 0 bases, the J end lost 5 bases, and 12 bases lay between the germline ends. The CDR3 runs 14 residues. From germline, CDR1 is GTSNPN and CDR2 SVGIG (reference sequence). The CDR3 DNA sequence: TGTGCCTGGAGTGTTGGGGCAGGCGAAGATACGCAGTATTTT. Amino acid sequence: CAWSVGAGEDTQYF.

This chain links TRBV27 with TRBJ2-1; D not resolved. V was trimmed by 5 bases and J by 3 bases, leaving 8 bases between them. The CDR3 spans 13 residues. CDR1 is MNHEY and CDR2 is SMNVEV in the germline V gene (reference sequence). The CDR3 DNA sequence: TGTGCCAGCAGTATCTCCGTCTACAATGAGCAGTTCTTC. It yields the protein CASSISVYNEQFF.

The chain employs TRBV15 and TRBJ1-5; maybe TRBD1 (6 bases). The CDR3 is 14 residues long. From germline, CDR1 is LNHNV and CDR2 YYDKDF (reference sequence). With 4 bases removed from V and 4 bases from J, the gap between germline ends came to 11 bases. The CDR3: CATSTEGGNQPQHF. CDR3 DNA sequence: TGTGCCACCAGCACCGAGGGGGGGAATCAGCCCCAGCATTTT.

The gene calls are TRBV19 and TRBJ2-7; D is undetermined. Trimming cost V 5 bases and J 2 bases, with 10 bases left between them. The CDR3 sequence is 13 residues long. Germline V CDR1 and CDR2: LNHDA, SQIVND (reference sequence). The CDR3 nucleotides are TGTGCCAGTAGTTCAATTCTAGCCTACGAGCAGTACTTC. This codes for CASSSILAYEQYF.

The chain recombines TRBV27 with TRBJ2-7; possible D gene TRBD2, 7 bases. The CDR3 covers 14 residues. Germline V CDR1 and CDR2: MNHEY, SMNVEV (reference sequence). V dropped 2 bases and J dropped 3 bases, with 11 bases sitting between them. CDR3 residues: CASSLRGAVYEQYF. The DNA for the CDR3 is TGTGCCAGCAGTTTACGGGGGGCGGTCTACGAGCAGTACTTC.

This sequence joins TRBV30 and TRBJ1-5; possibly TRBD1 for D (6 bases). The V end was cut by 0 bases, the J end by 3 bases, with 12 bases between. Germline assignment: CDR1 GTSNPN and CDR2 SVGIG (reference sequence). This CDR3 is built from 15 residues. The CDR3, as DNA: TGTGCCTGGAGTGTACCGGGACAACTCAATCAGCCCCAGCATTTT. It codes for CAWSVPGQLNQPQHF.

This clonotype was observed once. The chain employs TRBV27 and TRBJ2-2; 12 bases align to TRBD1. V lost 5 bases and J lost 6; bases outside the gene matches: 7. The CDR3 covers 16 residues. Germline V lookup: CDR1 MNHEY, CDR2 SMNVEV (reference sequence). This CDR3 is CASSVLGTGGPGELFF. CDR3 nucleotides: TGTGCCAGCAGTGTACTCGGGACAGGGGGCCCCGGGGAGCTGTTTTTT.

This clonotype was observed a handful of times. The chain is built from TRBV5-1 and TRBJ1-2; no clear D. Germline-derived CDR1 and CDR2 are SGHRS and YFSETQ. The CDR3 has 13 amino acids. V lost 2 bases and J lost 2, with 7 bases in between. This CDR3 reads CASSLGPNYGYTF. The CDR3 region has the DNA TGCGCCAGCAGCTTAGGCCCGAACTATGGCTACACCTTC.

The chain recombines TRBV7-2 with TRBJ1-2; D is unresolved. Germline assignment: CDR1 SGHTA and CDR2 FQGNSA. Trimming removed 5 bases from V and 6 bases from J, with 16 bases in between. The CDR3 is made up of 14 amino acids. This chain's CDR3 is CASSPGLVGNGYTF. DNA for the CDR3: TGTGCCAGCAGCCCCGGATTGGTGGGGAATGGCTACACCTTC.

The genes are TRBV7-2 and TRBJ2-3; 7 positions agree with TRBD1. Germline CDR1 reads SGHTA; CDR2 reads FQGNSA. V lost 5 bases and J lost 2; bases outside the gene matches: 7. There are 15 residues in the CDR3. The DNA of the CDR3 is TGTGCCAGCAGCGCCTTCCAGGGGGTCACAGATACGCAGTATTTT. This encodes CASSAFQGVTDTQYF.

The V call is TRBV25-1, the J call TRBJ2-7; maybe TRBD2 (6 bases). The V end was cut by 1 base, the J end by 5 bases, with 15 bases between. CDR3 size: 15 residues. CDR1 and CDR2 from the germline V gene are MGHDK and SYGVNS. The CDR3 sequence is CASSEFGGTVDEQYF. The CDR3 bases are TGTGCCAGCAGTGAATTTGGCGGGACTGTCGACGAGCAGTACTTC.

This rearrangement joins TRBV6-2 or TRBV6-3 to TRBJ2-5, with 8 bases matching TRBD2. CDR1 and CDR2 (germline): MNHEY, SVGEGT. The CDR3 contains 17 residues. With V trimmed by 4 bases and J by 5 bases, 15 bases remained unmatched. CDR3 region: CASSSPWREVRRETQYF. The CDR3 DNA reads as TGTGCCAGCAGTTCCCCTTGGCGGGAGGTCCGGCGGGAGACCCAGTACTTC.

This chain connects TRBV6-1 to TRBJ2-7; D is undetermined. Germline V gene data show CDR1 as MNHNS and CDR2 as SASEGT. V was shortened by 2 bases and J by 6 bases, with 14 bases between the two germline ends. The CDR3 runs to 14 residues. The CDR3 coding sequence is TGTGCCAGCAGTGAATCGAGGCTCCCGGGCGAGCAGTACTTC. It translates to CASSESRLPGEQYF.

CDR3 DNA sequence: TGCGCCAGCAGCTGGGCAGTGGCTAACACTGAAGCTTTCTTT. Its protein product is CASSWAVANTEAFF. The gene calls are TRBV4-1 and TRBJ1-1; D remains unclear. In germline, CDR1 is MGHRA, CDR2 YSYEKL. Deletions cut 5 bases from V and 2 bases from J, with 12 bases between. This CDR3 comprises 14 residues.

The chain joins TRBV7-8 to TRBJ1-2; a weak D match, TRBD1 (6 bases). V was trimmed by 4 bases and J by 3 bases, leaving 15 bases between them. The CDR3 is 15 residues long. The V gene's germline CDR1 is SGHVS and CDR2 FQNEAQ. The CDR3 is CASSSRVSGDYGYTF. The CDR3, as DNA: TGTGCCAGCAGCTCGCGGGTGTCAGGGGACTATGGCTACACCTTC.

There are a few counts of this clonotype. V is TRBV6-1 and J is TRBJ2-3; possible D gene TRBD1, 5 bases. Between the trimmed V and J ends, which lost 5 bases and 2 bases, there was a span of 11 bases. Looked up from germline, CDR1 is MNHNS and CDR2 is SASEGT. CDR3 size: 14 residues. The CDR3 DNA reads as TGTGCCAGCAGTCCCCAGGGAACCACAGATACGCAGTATTTT. Protein sequence: CASSPQGTTDTQYF.

The rearrangement joins TRBV7-8 to TRBJ2-3; 8 bases are a match to TRBD2. Germline values: CDR1 SGHVS, CDR2 FQNEAQ. The CDR3 loop spans 16 amino acids. The V and J ends lost 1 base and 3 bases, in that order; junction bases with no gene match: 6. This chain's CDR3 is CASSLGLSSGTDTQYF. The CDR3, as DNA: TGTGCCAGCAGCTTAGGTCTTTCTAGCGGGACAGATACGCAGTATTTT.

The rearrangement links TRBV10-3 to TRBJ2-7; TRBD2 agrees at 12 bases. From germline, CDR1 is ENHRY and CDR2 SYGVKD. The length of the CDR3 is 14 residues. V was clipped by 5 bases and J by 3 bases; unmatched bases: 2. The DNA of the CDR3 is TGTGCCATCAGTCTGACTAGCGGGAGCTACGAGCAGTACTTC. Its translation is CAISLTSGSYEQYF.

J is TRBJ2-1 and V is TRBV27; D might be TRBD2 (5 bases). Between the trimmed V and J ends, which lost 0 bases and 7 bases, there was a span of 10 bases. Per germline, CDR1 MNHEY and CDR2 SMNVEV (reference sequence). This CDR3 comprises 14 residues. In DNA, the CDR3 is TGTGCCAGCAGTTTATCTGGAGGCCTGAATGAGCAGTTCTTC. Protein: CASSLSGGLNEQFF.

The chain joins TRBV9 to TRBJ2-5; D gene uncertain. Trimming left V 4 bases short and J 2 bases short, with 21 bases between. The germline V gene encodes CDR1 SGDLS and CDR2 YYNGEE. There are 17 residues in the CDR3. The CDR3: CASSTDPILGPQETQYF. CDR3 nucleotides: TGTGCCAGCAGCACAGATCCCATCCTGGGCCCTCAAGAGACCCAGTACTTC.